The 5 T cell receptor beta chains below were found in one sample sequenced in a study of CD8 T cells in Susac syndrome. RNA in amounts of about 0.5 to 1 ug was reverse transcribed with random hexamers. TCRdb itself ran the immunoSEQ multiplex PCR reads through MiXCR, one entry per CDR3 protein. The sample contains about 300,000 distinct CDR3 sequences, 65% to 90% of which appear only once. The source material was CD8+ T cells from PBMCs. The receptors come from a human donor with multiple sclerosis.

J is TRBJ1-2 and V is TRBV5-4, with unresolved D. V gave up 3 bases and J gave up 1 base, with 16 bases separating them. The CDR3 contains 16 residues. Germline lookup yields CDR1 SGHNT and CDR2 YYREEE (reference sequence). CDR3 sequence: CASSSVTGLLNYGYTF. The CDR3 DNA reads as TGTGCCAGCAGCTCCGTAACGGGATTACTTAACTATGGCTACACCTTC.

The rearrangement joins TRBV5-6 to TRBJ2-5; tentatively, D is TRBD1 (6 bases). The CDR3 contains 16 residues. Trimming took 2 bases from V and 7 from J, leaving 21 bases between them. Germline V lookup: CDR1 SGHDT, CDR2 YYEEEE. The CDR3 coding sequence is TGTGCCAGCAGCTTTGTCTCACAGGGTCCCACAGGGACCCAGTACTTC. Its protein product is CASSFVSQGPTGTQYF.

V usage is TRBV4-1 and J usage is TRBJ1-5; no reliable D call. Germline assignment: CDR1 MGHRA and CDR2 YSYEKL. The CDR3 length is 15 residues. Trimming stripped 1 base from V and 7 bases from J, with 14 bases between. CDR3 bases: TGCGCCAGCAGCCAAGGACTTAACATTATACAGCCCCAGCATTTT. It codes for CASSQGLNIIQPQHF.

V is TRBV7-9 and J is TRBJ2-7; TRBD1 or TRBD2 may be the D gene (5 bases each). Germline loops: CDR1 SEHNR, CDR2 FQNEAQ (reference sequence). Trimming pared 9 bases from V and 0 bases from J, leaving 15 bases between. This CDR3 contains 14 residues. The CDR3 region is CASRHGAASYEQYF. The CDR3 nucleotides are TGTGCCAGTAGGCACGGGGCAGCCTCCTACGAGCAGTACTTC.

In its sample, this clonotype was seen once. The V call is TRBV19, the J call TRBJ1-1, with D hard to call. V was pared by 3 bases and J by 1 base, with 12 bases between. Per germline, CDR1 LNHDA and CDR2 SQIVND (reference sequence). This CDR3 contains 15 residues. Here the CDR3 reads CASSIGRRRNTEAFF. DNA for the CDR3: TGTGCCAGTAGTATTGGGAGGAGGAGGAACACTGAAGCTTTCTTT.